The rows below give T cell receptor beta chains drawn from one sample of a study of blood T cells in healthy people across ages. MiXCR, run by TCRdb on the 5' RACE reads, gives a single entry per CDR3 protein. The sample has 710,000 or so distinct CDR3 sequences; 22% are singletons. What was sequenced was blood. The receptors derive from a man between 65 and 85 years old in good health. The CDR3 runs from the conserved cysteine through the conserved F or W. A D gene is named only where the DNA matches it firmly. Expanded clones are given a class, and other clones once, few, many or no size at all.

v_call: TRBV7-2; j_call: TRBJ2-1; clone_size: few; d_call: TRBD2; cdr3_aa: CATRLAGGPNNEQFF; cdr3_nt: TGTGCCACCAGACTAGCGGGGGGGCCTAACAATGAGCAGTTCTTC
v_call: TRBV14; j_call: TRBJ2-5; clone_size: -; d_call: -; cdr3_aa: CASSQYAGPETQYF; cdr3_nt: TGTGCCAGCAGCCAATATGCGGGTCCAGAGACCCAGTACTTC
v_call: TRBV4-2; j_call: TRBJ2-3; clone_size: few; d_call: -; cdr3_aa: CASSQDFGADTQYF; cdr3_nt: TGTGCCAGCAGCCAAGACTTTGGGGCAGATACGCAGTATTTT
v_call: TRBV6-5; j_call: TRBJ2-2; clone_size: many; d_call: -; cdr3_aa: CASSKTANTGELFF; cdr3_nt: TGTGCCAGCAGTAAGACAGCGAACACCGGGGAGCTGTTTTTT
v_call: TRBV6-2/TRBV6-3; j_call: TRBJ2-3; clone_size: -; d_call: -; cdr3_aa: CASSYGSGGTDTQYF; cdr3_nt: TGTGCCAGCAGTTACGGTTCTGGGGGGACAGATACGCAGTATTTT
v_call: TRBV18; j_call: TRBJ2-5; clone_size: few; d_call: -; cdr3_aa: CASSARVEQQETQYF; cdr3_nt: TGTGCCAGCTCAGCGAGAGTGGAACAGCAAGAGACCCAGTACTTC
v_call: TRBV6-6; j_call: TRBJ2-5; clone_size: -; d_call: TRBD2; cdr3_aa: CASSQGRSGYQETQYF; cdr3_nt: TGTGCCAGCAGCCAAGGACGTAGCGGGTACCAAGAGACCCAGTACTTC
v_call: TRBV29-1; j_call: TRBJ2-5; clone_size: few; d_call: TRBD1; cdr3_aa: CSVEPTGMETQYF; cdr3_nt: TGCAGCGTTGAGCCGACAGGGATGGAGACCCAGTACTTC
v_call: TRBV7-6; j_call: TRBJ1-1; clone_size: -; d_call: -; cdr3_aa: CASSLDGFMNTEAFF; cdr3_nt: TGTGCCAGCAGCTTAGATGGGTTCATGAACACTGAAGCTTTCTTT
v_call: TRBV6-1; j_call: TRBJ2-7; clone_size: many; d_call: -; cdr3_aa: CASSLGPPASYEQYF; cdr3_nt: TGTGCCAGCAGTTTAGGGCCACCAGCCTCCTACGAGCAGTACTTC
v_call: TRBV6-5; j_call: TRBJ2-3; clone_size: many; d_call: TRBD1; cdr3_aa: CASRRPTGHKYF; cdr3_nt: TGTGCCAGCAGACGCCCGACAGGGCATAAGTATTTT
v_call: TRBV4-1; j_call: TRBJ1-1; clone_size: few; d_call: -; cdr3_aa: CASSQGDRRTEAFF; cdr3_nt: TGCGCCAGCAGCCAAGGGGACCGGAGAACTGAAGCTTTCTTT
v_call: TRBV6-5; j_call: TRBJ1-4; clone_size: many; d_call: -; cdr3_aa: CASSYSPRGSEKLFF; cdr3_nt: TGTGCCAGCAGTTACTCCCCACGCGGATCTGAAAAACTGTTTTTT
v_call: TRBV12-3/TRBV12-4; j_call: TRBJ1-2; clone_size: few; d_call: -; cdr3_aa: CASSLISPSGYTF; cdr3_nt: TGTGCCAGCAGTTTAATCTCCCCATCCGGCTACACCTTC
v_call: TRBV29-1; j_call: TRBJ2-7; clone_size: -; d_call: -; cdr3_aa: CSVGGSLHSYEQYF; cdr3_nt: TGCAGCGTTGGAGGTAGTCTACACTCCTACGAGCAGTACTTC
v_call: TRBV7-3; j_call: TRBJ2-1; clone_size: many; d_call: TRBD2; cdr3_aa: CASSSIAGAYNEQFF; cdr3_nt: TGTGCCAGCAGCTCCATAGCGGGAGCCTACAATGAGCAGTTCTTC
v_call: TRBV7-2; j_call: TRBJ1-1; clone_size: once; d_call: -; cdr3_aa: CASSFGGAMNTEAFF; cdr3_nt: TGTGCCAGCAGCTTTGGGGGGGCCATGAACACTGAAGCTTTCTTT
v_call: TRBV27; j_call: TRBJ2-3; clone_size: few; d_call: -; cdr3_aa: CASSPFRGGGDTQYF; cdr3_nt: TGTGCCAGCAGTCCCTTTAGGGGGGGCGGGGATACGCAGTATTTT
v_call: TRBV11-3; j_call: TRBJ2-1; clone_size: few; d_call: TRBD1; cdr3_aa: CASDHRGQGHNEQFF; cdr3_nt: TGTGCCAGCGACCACCGTGGACAGGGCCACAATGAGCAGTTCTTC
v_call: TRBV12-3/TRBV12-4; j_call: TRBJ2-4; clone_size: -; d_call: TRBD2; cdr3_aa: CASSWSGRGKNIQYF; cdr3_nt: TGTGCCAGCAGTTGGAGTGGGAGGGGCAAAAACATTCAGTACTTC
v_call: TRBV12-3/TRBV12-4; j_call: TRBJ1-4; clone_size: many; d_call: -; cdr3_aa: CASSANEKLFF; cdr3_nt: TGTGCCAGCAGTGCCAATGAAAAACTGTTTTTT
v_call: TRBV3-1; j_call: TRBJ2-5; clone_size: -; d_call: -; cdr3_aa: CASSQDMGPKTQYF; cdr3_nt: TGTGCCAGCAGCCAAGATATGGGACCCAAGACCCAGTACTTC
v_call: TRBV10-3; j_call: TRBJ2-7; clone_size: few; d_call: TRBD2; cdr3_aa: CAISWVAGGSYEQYF; cdr3_nt: TGTGCCATCAGTTGGGTAGCGGGGGGCTCCTACGAGCAGTACTTC
v_call: TRBV7-2; j_call: TRBJ2-7; clone_size: -; d_call: -; cdr3_aa: CASSMFGVEQYF; cdr3_nt: TGTGCCAGCAGCATGTTCGGGGTCGAGCAGTACTTC
v_call: TRBV5-1; j_call: TRBJ1-1; clone_size: few; d_call: -; cdr3_aa: CASSTGTLRTLNGVF; cdr3_nt: TGCGCCAGCAGCACTGGGACACTACGAACACTGAATGGGGTCTTT
v_call: TRBV27; j_call: TRBJ1-5; clone_size: -; d_call: -; cdr3_aa: CASSFFGGNQPQHF; cdr3_nt: TGTGCCAGCAGTTTTTTTGGGGGCAATCAGCCCCAGCATTTT
v_call: TRBV12-3/TRBV12-4; j_call: TRBJ1-1; clone_size: few; d_call: -; cdr3_aa: CASSYYFGGSTEAFF; cdr3_nt: TGTGCCAGCAGTTATTATTTCGGTGGGAGCACTGAAGCTTTCTTT
v_call: TRBV7-9; j_call: TRBJ1-1; clone_size: -; d_call: -; cdr3_aa: CASTTDVNTEAFF; cdr3_nt: TGTGCCAGCACAACGGACGTGAACACTGAAGCTTTCTTT
v_call: TRBV18; j_call: TRBJ1-5; clone_size: -; d_call: -; cdr3_aa: CASSRSRDRNQPQHF; cdr3_nt: TGTGCCAGCTCACGTAGCCGGGACCGAAATCAGCCCCAGCATTTT
v_call: TRBV11-2; j_call: TRBJ1-4; clone_size: -; d_call: -; cdr3_aa: CASSPSLSQGREKLFF; cdr3_nt: TGTGCCAGCAGCCCATCCCTGTCCCAGGGACGCGAAAAACTGTTTTTT
v_call: TRBV9; j_call: TRBJ1-2; clone_size: -; d_call: TRBD1; cdr3_aa: CACSVGQGAPYGYTF; cdr3_nt: TGTGCCTGCAGCGTAGGACAGGGGGCGCCCTATGGCTACACCTTC
v_call: TRBV7-3; j_call: TRBJ2-1; clone_size: few; d_call: TRBD2; cdr3_aa: CASSFRGLVGDEQFF; cdr3_nt: TGTGCCAGCAGCTTTCGGGGACTAGTGGGGGATGAGCAGTTCTTC
v_call: TRBV6-1; j_call: TRBJ1-1; clone_size: -; d_call: TRBD1; cdr3_aa: CASSASTGATEAFF; cdr3_nt: TGTGCCAGCAGTGCCTCGACAGGGGCAACTGAAGCTTTCTTT
v_call: TRBV5-1; j_call: TRBJ1-5; clone_size: few; d_call: TRBD1; cdr3_aa: CASSPPGGEGQPQHF; cdr3_nt: TGCGCCAGCAGCCCCCCAGGGGGCGAAGGTCAGCCCCAGCATTTT
v_call: TRBV3-1; j_call: TRBJ1-2; clone_size: many; d_call: -; cdr3_aa: CASSSIAEYGYTF; cdr3_nt: TGTGCCAGCAGCAGCATAGCAGAATATGGCTACACCTTC
v_call: TRBV28; j_call: TRBJ2-1; clone_size: -; d_call: -; cdr3_aa: CASSKMETYNEQFF; cdr3_nt: TGTGCCAGCAGTAAGATGGAGACCTACAATGAGCAGTTCTTC
v_call: TRBV2; j_call: TRBJ1-1; clone_size: few; d_call: -; cdr3_aa: CASSEMSTEAFF; cdr3_nt: TGTGCCAGCAGTGAAATGAGCACTGAAGCTTTCTTT
v_call: TRBV15; j_call: TRBJ1-1; clone_size: -; d_call: TRBD1; cdr3_aa: CATSPGQGVTEAFF; cdr3_nt: TGTGCCACCTCTCCGGGACAGGGAGTAACTGAAGCTTTCTTT
v_call: TRBV12-3/TRBV12-4; j_call: TRBJ2-2; clone_size: -; d_call: TRBD2; cdr3_aa: CASRSLAGAGELFF; cdr3_nt: TGTGCCAGCAGAAGTCTAGCGGGCGCGGGGGAGCTGTTTTTT
v_call: TRBV19; j_call: TRBJ2-5; clone_size: -; d_call: -; cdr3_aa: CASSTGDRRFF; cdr3_nt: TGTGCCAGTAGTACGGGGGACCGCAGGTTCTTC
v_call: TRBV20-1; j_call: TRBJ1-1; clone_size: few; d_call: TRBD1; cdr3_aa: CSSKTGGEAFF; cdr3_nt: TGCAGTTCAAAAACAGGGGGTGAAGCTTTCTTT
v_call: TRBV12-3/TRBV12-4; j_call: TRBJ1-5; clone_size: few; d_call: TRBD1; cdr3_aa: CASSLDRGVNQPQHF; cdr3_nt: TGTGCCAGCAGCCTGGACAGGGGAGTCAATCAGCCCCAGCATTTT
v_call: TRBV6-6; j_call: TRBJ2-5; clone_size: -; d_call: -; cdr3_aa: CASKRQETQYF; cdr3_nt: TGTGCCAGTAAGCGGCAAGAGACCCAGTACTTC
v_call: TRBV5-1; j_call: TRBJ2-7; clone_size: -; d_call: TRBD1; cdr3_aa: CASNDRDYEQYF; cdr3_nt: TGCGCCAGCAATGACAGGGACTACGAGCAGTACTTC
v_call: TRBV10-3; j_call: TRBJ1-1; clone_size: few; d_call: -; cdr3_aa: CAISELHPNTEAFF; cdr3_nt: TGTGCCATCAGTGAGTTACACCCGAACACTGAAGCTTTCTTT
v_call: TRBV12-3/TRBV12-4; j_call: TRBJ2-1; clone_size: -; d_call: -; cdr3_aa: CASSLRGAIYNEQFF; cdr3_nt: TGTGCCAGCAGCCTACGGGGGGCCATTTACAATGAGCAGTTCTTC
v_call: TRBV19; j_call: TRBJ2-5; clone_size: -; d_call: -; cdr3_aa: CASSIGGLGGVKTQYF; cdr3_nt: TGTGCCAGTAGTATTGGGGGCTTAGGGGGGGTGAAGACCCAGTACTTC
v_call: TRBV9; j_call: TRBJ2-2; clone_size: -; d_call: -; cdr3_aa: CASSVAGRGIRELFF; cdr3_nt: TGTGCCAGCAGCGTAGCGGGCAGGGGAATCCGGGAGCTGTTTTTT
v_call: TRBV12-3/TRBV12-4; j_call: TRBJ2-2; clone_size: few; d_call: -; cdr3_aa: CASSEWGGELFF; cdr3_nt: TGTGCCAGCAGTGAATGGGGCGGGGAGCTGTTTTTT
v_call: TRBV20-1; j_call: TRBJ2-7; clone_size: -; d_call: TRBD2; cdr3_aa: CSARVSIAGVYEQYF; cdr3_nt: TGCAGTGCTAGAGTGTCAATAGCGGGGGTCTACGAGCAGTACTTC
v_call: TRBV5-1; j_call: TRBJ2-7; clone_size: -; d_call: TRBD1; cdr3_aa: CASSSPATGTYEQYF; cdr3_nt: TGCGCCAGCAGCTCCCCCGCGACAGGGACCTACGAGCAGTACTTC
v_call: TRBV7-9; j_call: TRBJ2-2; clone_size: -; d_call: -; cdr3_aa: CASRAARRDTGELFF; cdr3_nt: TGTGCCAGCCGGGCTGCCCGACGGGACACCGGGGAGCTGTTTTTT
v_call: TRBV21-1; j_call: TRBJ2-5; clone_size: -; d_call: -; cdr3_aa: CASSKMRGIGQETQYF; cdr3_nt: TGTGCCAGCAGCAAAATGAGGGGGATCGGGCAAGAGACCCAGTACTTC
v_call: TRBV6-5; j_call: TRBJ2-1; clone_size: -; d_call: -; cdr3_aa: CASSNRPLTTIYNEQFF; cdr3_nt: TGTGCCAGCAGTAACCGACCCTTGACCACGATTTACAATGAGCAGTTCTTC